This T cell receptor (beta chain) was identified during a study of regulatory T cells in long-lasting Graves disease. Broader study findings: Reduced TCR diversity was observed in persistent Graves' patients versus newly diagnosed patients.

The TCR beta library used iRepertoire HTBI primers with Arm-PCR amplification of CDR3. As handled by the study authors: The study identified roughly 59 TRBV and some 15 TRBJ segments across samples. Using its own MiXCR run on the multiplex PCR reads, TCRdb lists one record per CDR3 protein. TCRdb's processing, not the authors' own work, is the source of the V and J calls. The repertoire holds some 370,000 distinct CDR3 sequences, roughly 10% seen once, with approximately 20% in the top ten. Germline V lookup: CDR1 MNHEY, CDR2 SVGAGI. The CDR3 totals 13 residues. V was clipped by 4 bases and J by 4 bases, with 9 bases between them. At least ten counts were recorded for this clonotype. As yet, its antigen is unknown. Time point here: newly diagnosed GD, antithyroid drugs for less than 3 months. PBMCs were the source of the RNA used for TCR sequencing. This same sample was also taken into another study, of T cells in Graves' hyperthyroidism and ophthalmopathy. Per that study: Ophthalmopathy and stable hyperthyroidism were separated by a 13 V-J model.

The V call is TRBV6-5, the J call TRBJ2-3, with TRBD2 as a possible D gene (5 bases). This clonotype was sampled from a woman aged 18-29 years with Graves disease. The sample was peripheral blood mononuclear cells (PBMCs), taken at new diagnosis, from a patient treated with antithyroid drugs. The CDR3 here is CASSFTGADTQYF. CDR3 nucleotides: TGTGCCAGCAGTTTCACCGGGGCAGATACGCAGTATTTT.